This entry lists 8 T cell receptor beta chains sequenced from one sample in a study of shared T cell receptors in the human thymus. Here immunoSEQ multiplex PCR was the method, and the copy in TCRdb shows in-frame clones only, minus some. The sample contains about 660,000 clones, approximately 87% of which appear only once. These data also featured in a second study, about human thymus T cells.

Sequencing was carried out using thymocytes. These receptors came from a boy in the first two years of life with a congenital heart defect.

CDR3 protein: CASSCPRINYGYTF. The CDR3 DNA follows: TGTGCCAGCAGCTGTCCTAGGATTAACTATGGCTACACCTTC. The rearrangement links TRBV5-6 to TRBJ1-2, with D uncertain. Trimming pared 3 bases from V and 1 base from J, leaving 10 bases between. Germline V lookup: CDR1 SGHDT, CDR2 YYEEEE. The CDR3 sequence is 14 residues long.

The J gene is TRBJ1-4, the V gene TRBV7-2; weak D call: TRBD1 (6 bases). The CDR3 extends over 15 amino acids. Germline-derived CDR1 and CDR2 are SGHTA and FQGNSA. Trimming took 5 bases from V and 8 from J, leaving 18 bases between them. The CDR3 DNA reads TGTGCCAGCAGCCCGGTTGGGGACAACAGGGAAAAACTGTTTTTT. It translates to CASSPVGDNREKLFF.

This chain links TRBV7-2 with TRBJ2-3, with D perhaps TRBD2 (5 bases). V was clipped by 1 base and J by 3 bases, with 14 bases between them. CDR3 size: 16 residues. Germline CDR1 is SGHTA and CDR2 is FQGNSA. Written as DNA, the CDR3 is TGTGCCAGCAGCTTAGGGTATGCGAGAGGGACAGATACGCAGTATTTT. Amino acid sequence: CASSLGYARGTDTQYF.

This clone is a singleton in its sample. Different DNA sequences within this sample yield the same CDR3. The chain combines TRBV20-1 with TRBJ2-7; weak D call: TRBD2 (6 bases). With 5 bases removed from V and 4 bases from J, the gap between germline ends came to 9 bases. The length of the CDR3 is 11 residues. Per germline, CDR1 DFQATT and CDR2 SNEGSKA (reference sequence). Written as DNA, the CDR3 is TGCAGTGCTCGGGGACTTTACGAGCAGTACTTC. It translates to CSARGLYEQYF.

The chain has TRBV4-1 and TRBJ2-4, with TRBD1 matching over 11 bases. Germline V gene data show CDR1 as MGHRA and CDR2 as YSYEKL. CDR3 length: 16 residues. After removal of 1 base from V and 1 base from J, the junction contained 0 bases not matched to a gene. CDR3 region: CASSQGDRGAKNIQYF. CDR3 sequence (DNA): TGCGCCAGCAGCCAAGGGGACAGGGGGGCCAAAAACATTCAGTACTTC.

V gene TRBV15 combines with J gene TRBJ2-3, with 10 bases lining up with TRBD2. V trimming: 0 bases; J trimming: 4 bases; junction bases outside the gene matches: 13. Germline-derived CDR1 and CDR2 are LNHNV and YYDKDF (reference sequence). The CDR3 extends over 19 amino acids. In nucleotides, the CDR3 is TGTGCCACCAGCAGAGAAACTCTTAGCCTAGCGGGAGCACCAGATACGCAGTATTTT. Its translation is CATSRETLSLAGAPDTQYF.

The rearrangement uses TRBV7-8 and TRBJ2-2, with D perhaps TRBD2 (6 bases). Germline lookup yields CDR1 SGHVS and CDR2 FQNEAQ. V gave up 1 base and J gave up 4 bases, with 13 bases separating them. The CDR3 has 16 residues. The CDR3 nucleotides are TGTGCCAGCAGCTTAGGGAATAGCGGACCCACCGGGGAGCTGTTTTTT. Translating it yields CASSLGNSGPTGELFF.

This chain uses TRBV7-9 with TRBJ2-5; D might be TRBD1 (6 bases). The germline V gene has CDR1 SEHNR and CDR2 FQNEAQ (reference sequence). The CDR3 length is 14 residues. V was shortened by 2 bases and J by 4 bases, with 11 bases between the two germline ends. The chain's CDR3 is CASSLYRASETQYF. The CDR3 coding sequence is TGTGCCAGCAGCTTATACAGGGCGTCAGAGACCCAGTACTTC.